These T cell receptor beta chains were read from a single sample in a study of cytomegalovirus exposure and HLA in healthy donors. Method: immunoSEQ multiplex PCR; TCRdb's copy keeps in-frame clones and lacks some. The sample lists approximately 110,000 clones, 74% seen once, with about 4.4% in the top ten. The source material was PBMCs. The receptors stem from a woman between 45 and 65 years old in good health and CMV-seropositive. Each CDR3 is given with its conserved first and last residue. The D gene is left open where the match is weak. Clone size, where shown, is once, few, many, or a class for clones that have expanded.

v_gene,abundance,j_gene,d_gene,CDR3aa,CDR3nt
TRBV7-2,.,TRBJ1-3,TRBD1,CASSLALDRADTIYF,TGTGCCAGCAGCTTAGCCCTGGACAGGGCGGACACCATATATTTT
TRBV7-2,.,TRBJ1-5,.,CASSLVGAASNQPQHF,TGTGCCAGCAGCTTAGTGGGGGCTGCTAGCAATCAGCCCCAGCATTTT
TRBV29-1,.,TRBJ2-1,.,CSVLPRKESYNEQFF,TGCAGCGTTCTCCCCCGTAAGGAGTCCTACAATGAGCAGTTCTTC
TRBV7-9,few,TRBJ2-5,.,CASSLGWSGETQYF,TGTGCCAGCAGCCTCGGGTGGAGCGGGGAGACCCAGTACTTC
TRBV9,.,TRBJ2-5,.,CASSVRGGETQYF,TGTGCCAGCAGCGTACGAGGGGGAGAGACCCAGTACTTC
TRBV5-1,.,TRBJ2-3,TRBD2,CASSSMTGLAGGHEDTQYF,TGCGCCAGCAGCTCGATGACGGGATTAGCGGGGGGGCACGAAGATACGCAGTATTTT
TRBV7-7,.,TRBJ2-2,.,CASGHRITGELFF,TGTGCCAGCGGTCACAGAATCACCGGGGAGCTGTTTTTT
TRBV9,.,TRBJ2-5,TRBD2,CASSEETSGGAQETQYF,TGTGCCAGCAGCGAGGAGACTAGCGGGGGGGCTCAGGAGACCCAGTACTTC
TRBV28,.,TRBJ1-1,.,CASSLWGTRGTFTEAFF,TGTGCCAGCAGTTTATGGGGCACCCGGGGAACTTTCACTGAAGCTTTCTTT
TRBV5-1,.,TRBJ2-3,TRBD2,CVSSLWGGFSDTQYF,TGCGTCAGCAGCTTGTGGGGGGGGTTCTCAGATACGCAGTATTTT
TRBV7-6,.,TRBJ2-5,.,CASSPRREETQYF,TGTGCCAGCAGCCCCCGCCGGGAAGAGACCCAGTACTTC
TRBV15,few,TRBJ1-2,.,CATSRDSGVVPSTF,TGTGCCACCAGCAGAGATTCAGGGGTCGTTCCGAGCACCTTC
TRBV10-3,.,TRBJ2-1,.,CAIEKGGTNNEQFF,TGTGCCATCGAAAAGGGGGGGACTAACAATGAGCAGTTCTTC
TRBV6-5,.,TRBJ2-7,TRBD2,CASSRRGTSVYEQYF,TGTGCCAGCAGTCGCCGTGGGACTAGCGTCTACGAGCAGTACTTC
TRBV15,.,TRBJ2-7,TRBD1,CATSNGQGVVYEQYF,TGTGCCACCAGCAATGGACAGGGGGTGGTCTACGAGCAGTACTTC
TRBV28,.,TRBJ1-5,.,CASFTTANQPQHF,TGTGCCAGCTTTACCACAGCAAATCAGCCCCAGCATTTT
TRBV2,once,TRBJ2-1,TRBD2,CASSDRGLAGYNEQFF,TGTGCCAGCAGTGATAGGGGACTAGCGGGCTACAATGAGCAGTTCTTC
TRBV7-9,.,TRBJ1-2,.,CASSPINYGYTF,TGTGCCAGCAGCCCTATTAACTATGGCTACACCTTC
TRBV6-5,few,TRBJ2-5,.,CASNGVASEQETQYF,TGTGCCAGCAACGGGGTGGCTAGCGAGCAAGAGACCCAGTACTTC
TRBV14,.,TRBJ2-1,.,CASSQVSGKSFVQFF,TGTGCCAGCAGCCAAGTGTCAGGGAAGAGTTTTGTGCAGTTCTTC
TRBV5-1,.,TRBJ2-1,TRBD1,CASSLGDRGNNEQFF,TGCGCCAGCAGCTTGGGGGACAGGGGAAACAATGAGCAGTTCTTC
TRBV19,once,TRBJ1-2,TRBD1,CASSIIRDSYGYTF,TGTGCCAGTAGTATAATCCGGGACAGCTATGGCTACACCTTC
TRBV25-1,.,TRBJ2-2,.,CATQSRGVDTGELFF,TGTGCCACCCAAAGCAGGGGGGTCGACACCGGGGAGCTGTTTTTT
TRBV29-1,.,TRBJ1-2,.,CSVDRGSYGYTF,TGCAGCGTTGACAGGGGCTCCTATGGCTACACCTTC
TRBV28,.,TRBJ1-3,.,CATLQSSGNTIYF,TGTGCCACCCTACAGTCCTCTGGAAACACCATATATTTT
TRBV6-4,.,TRBJ1-5,.,CASTHPSNQPQHF,TGTGCCAGCACACATCCTAGCAATCAGCCCCAGCATTTT
TRBV9,.,TRBJ2-2,TRBD1,CASSGGTGGFTGELFF,TGTGCCAGCAGCGGAGGGACAGGGGGCTTCACCGGGGAGCTGTTTTTT
TRBV30,few,TRBJ1-4,TRBD1,CAWTIQGNDEKLFF,TGTGCCTGGACCATACAGGGGAACGATGAAAAACTGTTTTTT
TRBV6-6,.,TRBJ1-3,.,CASSQTGLNTIYF,TGTGCCAGCAGTCAGACAGGCTTAAACACCATATATTTT